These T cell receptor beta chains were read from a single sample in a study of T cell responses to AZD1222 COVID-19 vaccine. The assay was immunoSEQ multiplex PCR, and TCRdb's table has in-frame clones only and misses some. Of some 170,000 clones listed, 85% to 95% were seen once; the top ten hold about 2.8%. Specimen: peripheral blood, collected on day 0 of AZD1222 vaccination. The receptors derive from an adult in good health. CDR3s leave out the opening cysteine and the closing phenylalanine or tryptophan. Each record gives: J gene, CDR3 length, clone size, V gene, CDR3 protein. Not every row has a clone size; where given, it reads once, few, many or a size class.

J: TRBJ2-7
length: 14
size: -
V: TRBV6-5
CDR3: ASSYSPRDFPYEQY

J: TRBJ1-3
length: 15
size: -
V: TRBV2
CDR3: ASSGDSGTYTGNTIY

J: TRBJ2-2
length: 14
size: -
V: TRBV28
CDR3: ASSLGLAGGGGELF

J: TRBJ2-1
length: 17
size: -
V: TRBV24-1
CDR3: ATRARDRGIDSVGDEQF

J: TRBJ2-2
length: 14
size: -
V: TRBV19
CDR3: ASSSLGSGSLGELF

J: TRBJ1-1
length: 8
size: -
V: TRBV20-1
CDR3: SAGRVEAF

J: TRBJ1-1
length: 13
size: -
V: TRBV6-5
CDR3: ASEKLDTLNTEAF

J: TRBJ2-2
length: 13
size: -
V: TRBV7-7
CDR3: ASSLSTQNTGELF

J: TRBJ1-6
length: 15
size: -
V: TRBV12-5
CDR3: ASGLVGWGRRDSPLH

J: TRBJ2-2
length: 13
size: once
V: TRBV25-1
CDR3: ASTRLDLNTGELF

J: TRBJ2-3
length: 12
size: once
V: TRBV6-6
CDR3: ASSYLGGTDTQY

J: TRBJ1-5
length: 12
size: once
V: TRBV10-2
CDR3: ASSESGTYQPQH

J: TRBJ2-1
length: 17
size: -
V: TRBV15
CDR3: ATSRPPSHGRDSYNEQF

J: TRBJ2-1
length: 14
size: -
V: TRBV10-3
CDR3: AISEPGGTTYNEQF

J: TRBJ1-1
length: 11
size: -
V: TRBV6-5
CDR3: ASSPGLNTEAF

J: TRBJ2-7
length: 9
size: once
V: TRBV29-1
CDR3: SVTMNYEQY

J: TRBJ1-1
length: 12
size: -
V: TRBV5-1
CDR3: ASSAEGVWTEAF

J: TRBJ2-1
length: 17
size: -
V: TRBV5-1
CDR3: ASSSPTLLARSSYNEQF

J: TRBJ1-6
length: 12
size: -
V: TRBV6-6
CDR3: ASSYRPNNSPLH

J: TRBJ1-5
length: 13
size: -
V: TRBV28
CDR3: ASSRQGGEGQPQH

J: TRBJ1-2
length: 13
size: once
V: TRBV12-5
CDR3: ASGPPRRGEYGYT

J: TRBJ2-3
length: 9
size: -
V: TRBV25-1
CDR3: ASSLQGKQY

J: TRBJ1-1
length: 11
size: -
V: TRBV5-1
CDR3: ASSLVQGAEAF

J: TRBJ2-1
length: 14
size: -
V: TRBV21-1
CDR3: ASSKVPGEVYNEQF

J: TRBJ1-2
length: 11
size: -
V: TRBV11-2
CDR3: ASSLVARDGYT

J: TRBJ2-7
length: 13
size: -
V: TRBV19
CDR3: ASSVSPGQGYEQY

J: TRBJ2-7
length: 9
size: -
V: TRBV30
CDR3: AWKVTYEQY

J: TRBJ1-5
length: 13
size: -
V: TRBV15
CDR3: ATSKSPGGGQPQH

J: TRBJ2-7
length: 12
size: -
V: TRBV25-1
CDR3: ASRRRDRPYEQY

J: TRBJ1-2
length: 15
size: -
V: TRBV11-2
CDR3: ASSSVGTEGLTVGYT

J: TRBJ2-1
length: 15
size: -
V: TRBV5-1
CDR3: ASSLEGLAGGDNEQF

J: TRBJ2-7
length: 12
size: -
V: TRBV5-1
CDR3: ASSSSGRSYEQY

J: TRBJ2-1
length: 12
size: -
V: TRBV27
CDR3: ASSLRTPHDEQF

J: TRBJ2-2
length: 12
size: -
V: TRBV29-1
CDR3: SLTSGSSVGELF

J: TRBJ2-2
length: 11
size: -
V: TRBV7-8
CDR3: ASSSQGSGELF

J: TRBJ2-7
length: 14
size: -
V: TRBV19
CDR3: ASSTLEPAPLLGLY

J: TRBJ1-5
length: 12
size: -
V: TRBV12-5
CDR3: ASGLGRATQPQH

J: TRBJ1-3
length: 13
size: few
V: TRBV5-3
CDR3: ARSLVHSSGNTIY

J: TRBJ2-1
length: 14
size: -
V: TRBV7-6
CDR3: ASSLWVGAGAYEQF

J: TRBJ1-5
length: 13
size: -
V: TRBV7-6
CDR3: ASSLGGGKDQPQH

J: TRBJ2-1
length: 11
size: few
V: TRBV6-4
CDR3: ASSPGTSNEQF

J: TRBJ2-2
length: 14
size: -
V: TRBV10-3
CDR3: AISESWTSNTGELF

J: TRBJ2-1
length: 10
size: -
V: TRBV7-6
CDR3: ASSWIAEEQF

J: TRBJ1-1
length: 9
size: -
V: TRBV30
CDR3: AREDDTEAF

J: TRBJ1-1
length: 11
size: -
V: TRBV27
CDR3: ASSLRGGAEAF

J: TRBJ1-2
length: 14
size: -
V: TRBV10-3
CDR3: AISPGGNERNYGYT